This T cell receptor (beta chain) was identified during a study of metastatic and nonmetastatic thyroid tumors. Study-level background: Comparative analysis of repertoires was undertaken across blood and tumor or nodule tissue obtained from malignant and benign thyroid patients.

The CDR3 has 16 amino acids. V gave up 4 bases and J gave up 10 bases, with 23 bases separating them. CDR1 is DFQATT and CDR2 is SNEGSKA in the germline V gene (reference sequence). Whole-study results and caveats: Relative to benign nodules, malignant thyroid tumors were reportedly characterized by significantly elevated TCR beta diversity in blood and tumor.

All patients were treatment-naive before thyroid surgery. For this clone: What it recognizes is unknown.

Methods used by the authors: Using the CDR3 differences seen across clinicopathological groups, the authors built a distant-metastasis classifier for papillary thyroid cancer, which was meant to discriminate distant-metastatic patients. TCRdb re-called the PCR reads through MiXCR. The V and J calls and clone size are TCRdb's, not the authors'. The table lists about 38,000 clones, 28% of them singletons. This TCR came from a male donor with papillary thyroid cancer or a benign thyroid nodule (not recorded which). Some clones in this sample may be carry-over from other donors' samples. This chain joins TRBV20-1 and TRBJ1-6, with D possibly TRBD1 on 6 matching bases. Sequenced material: blood. The CDR3 nucleotides are TGCAGTGCTATCGAGGGGGGGCCTTCTGCGGGCTCACCCCTCCACTTT. The encoded protein is CSAIEGGPSAGSPLHF.